This T cell receptor beta chain is from a study of blood T cell repertoires in COVID-19. Original processing methods: Amplification from reference gene primers served as the basis for estimated nucleated cell counts. The protocol was immunoSEQ multiplex PCR, while the TCRdb copy is restricted to in-frame clones and leaves out a portion. The V and J calls and clone size were taken over from that table, and D and trimming were inferred from the DNA. The table shows 350,000 to 400,000 clones, with more than 85% occurring only once. Looked up from germline, CDR1 is LGHDT and CDR2 is YNNKEL (reference sequence). The CDR3 has 12 amino acids. V was trimmed by 3 bases and J by 4 bases, leaving 6 bases between them. Participants were aged roughly 18 to 90 years, lived in under 30 US areas, and enrolled virtually. Participants' reported clinical history set cohort assignment.

Sequencing input: PBMCs or T cells enriched from blood (not recorded which). The origin of this receptor is a woman aged 30 to 39 who had recovered from COVID-19. This rearrangement joins TRBV3-1 (or the pseudogene TRBV3-2) to TRBJ1-2, with TRBD1 as a possible D gene (6 bases). The CDR3 sequence: CASSQGAYGYTF. DNA of the CDR3: TGTGCCAGCAGCCAGGGGGCCTATGGCTACACCTTC.